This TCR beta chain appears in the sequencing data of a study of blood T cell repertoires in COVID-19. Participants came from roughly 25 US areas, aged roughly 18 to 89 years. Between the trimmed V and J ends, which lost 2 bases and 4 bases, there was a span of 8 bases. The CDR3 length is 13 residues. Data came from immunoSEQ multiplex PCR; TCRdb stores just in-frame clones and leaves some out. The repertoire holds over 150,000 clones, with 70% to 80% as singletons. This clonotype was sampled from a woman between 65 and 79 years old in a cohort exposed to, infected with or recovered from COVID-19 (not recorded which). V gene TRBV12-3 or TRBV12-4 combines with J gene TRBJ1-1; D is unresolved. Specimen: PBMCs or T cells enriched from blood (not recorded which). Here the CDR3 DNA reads TGTGCCAGCAGTTTACCGGAGGGCACTGAAGCTTTCTTT. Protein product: CASSLPEGTEAFF.